This TCR beta chain was sequenced in a study of blood T cell repertoires in COVID-19 (dated by TCRdb to the early 2020s). Regarding the research as a whole: Samples from collaborators originated in the United States, Italy and Spain and spanned both the acute and convalescent phases of COVID-19. The material from the prospective study consisted of cDNA or gDNA derived from T cells, B-cell-depleted T cells, or PBMCs. Deeply sampled blood TCRbeta repertoires from subjects exposed to, actively infected with, or recovered from COVID-19 were included in the dataset. A freely available public database, intended as a resource for researchers studying the immune response to SARS-CoV-2, is where the repertoires were released. The samples were drawn from two sources: the first 160 participants of the ongoing ImmuneRACE study, and some 1,300 subjects contributed by 6 global collaborators. Sample metadata almost always included a de-identified subject ID, COVID-19 status, age in years and sex. Where available, HLA class I and class II types were obtained from metadata supplied by the sample provider rather than from assay-based typing.

TCRbeta CDR3 regions were amplified from genomic DNA using the immunoSEQ Assay, a bias-controlled multiplex PCR. For the original study's pipeline: The number of nucleated cells in each sample was estimated by amplification of reference gene primers within the assay. To quantify the absolute abundance of each unique TCRbeta CDR3 rearrangement, sequence reads were collapsed and filtered. For each sample, productive Simpson clonality was calculated as the square root of Simpson's diversity index over productive rearrangements. TCRdb mirrors the immuneACCESS table, restricted to in-frame sequences. Some clones are absent from its copies; in checked studies, under half trace to an unresolved V gene, and the reason for the others is unknown. That table is the source of V, J and clone size, and D and trimming were worked out from the DNA. For this sample the table gives about 150,000 clones, of which approximately 80% were detected only once. Roughly 0.58% of the sample goes to the ten largest clones.

The investigation overall reported the following: Clinical and demographic metadata were provided uncurated, with the amount varying by source and participant.

As encoded in the germline V gene, CDR1 is KGHSH while CDR2 is LQKENI. The V end loses 4 bases and the J end loses 3 bases, and a stretch of 8 bases separates them. The CDR3 spans 13 residues, from the cysteine through the phenylalanine. The read is trimmed to its CDR3 DNA, 39 bases read in frame from base 1. Details on this clone: There is no known antigen for this receptor. Nothing much larger sits one base from this clone, and base qualities are not available.

Collaborating institutions collected whole blood in K2EDTA tubes following their own protocols. For TCRbeta analysis, collaborator samples were shipped as frozen whole blood, as isolated PBMCs, or as DNA extracted from either sample type. This receptor was taken from a man aged 60-69 years with acute or convalescent COVID-19. The V gene is TRBV18 and the J gene is TRBJ2-3, with no confidently assigned D gene. Sequenced input: peripheral blood. The base sequence is TGTGCCAGCTCACGAACTTCTACAGATACGCAGTATTTT. Its amino acids are CASSRTSTDTQYF. Reference TRBV18 and TRBJ2-3 proteins supply the regions before and after the CDR3; the full variable domain is: NAGVMQNPRHLVRRRGQEARLRCSPMKGHSHVYWYRQLPEEGLKFMVYLQKENIIDESGMPKERFSAEFPKEGPSILRIQQVVRGDSAAYFCASSRTSTDTQYFGPGTRLTVL.